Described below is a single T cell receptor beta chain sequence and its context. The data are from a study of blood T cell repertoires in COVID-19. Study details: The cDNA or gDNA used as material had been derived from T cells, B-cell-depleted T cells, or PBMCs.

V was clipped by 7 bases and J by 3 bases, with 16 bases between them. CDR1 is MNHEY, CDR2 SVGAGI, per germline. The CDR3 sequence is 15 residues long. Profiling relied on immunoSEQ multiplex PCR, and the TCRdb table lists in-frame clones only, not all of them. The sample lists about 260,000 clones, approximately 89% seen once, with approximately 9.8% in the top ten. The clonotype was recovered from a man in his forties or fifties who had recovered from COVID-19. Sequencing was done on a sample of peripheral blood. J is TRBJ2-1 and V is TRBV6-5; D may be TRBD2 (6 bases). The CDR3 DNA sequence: TGTGCCAGCATGGAGGGAACCCCTTACTACAATGAGCAGTTCTTC. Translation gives CASMEGTPYYNEQFF.